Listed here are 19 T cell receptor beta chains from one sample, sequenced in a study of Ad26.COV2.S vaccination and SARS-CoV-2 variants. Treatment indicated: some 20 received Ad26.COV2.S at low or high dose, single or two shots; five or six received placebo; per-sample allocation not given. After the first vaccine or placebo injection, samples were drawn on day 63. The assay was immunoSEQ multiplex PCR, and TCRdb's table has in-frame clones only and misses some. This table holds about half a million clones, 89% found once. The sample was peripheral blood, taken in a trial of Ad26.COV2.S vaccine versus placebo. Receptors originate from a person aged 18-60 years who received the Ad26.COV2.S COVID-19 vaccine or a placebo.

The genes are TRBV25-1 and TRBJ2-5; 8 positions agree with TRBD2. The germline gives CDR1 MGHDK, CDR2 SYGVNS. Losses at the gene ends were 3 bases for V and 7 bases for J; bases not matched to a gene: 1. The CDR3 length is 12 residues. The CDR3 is CASSETSATQYF. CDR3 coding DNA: TGTGCCAGCAGTGAGACTAGCGCGACCCAGTACTTC. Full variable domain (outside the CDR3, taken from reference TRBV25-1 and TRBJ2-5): EADIYQTPRYLVIGTGKKITLECSQTMGHDKMYWYQQDPGMELHLIHYSYGVNSTEKGDLSSESTVSRIRTEHFPLTLESARPSHTSQYLCASSETSATQYFGPGTRLLVL.

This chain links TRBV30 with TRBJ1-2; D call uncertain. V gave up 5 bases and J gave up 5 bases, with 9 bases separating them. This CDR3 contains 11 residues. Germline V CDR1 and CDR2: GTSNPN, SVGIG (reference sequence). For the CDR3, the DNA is TGTGCCTGGGGGCCCATGTATGGCTACACCTTC. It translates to CAWGPMYGYTF.

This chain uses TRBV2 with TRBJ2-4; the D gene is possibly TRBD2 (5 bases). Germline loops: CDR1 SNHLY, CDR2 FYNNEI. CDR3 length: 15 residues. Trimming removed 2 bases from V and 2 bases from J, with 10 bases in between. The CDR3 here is CASSETLGPKNIQYF. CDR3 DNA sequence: TGTGCCAGCAGTGAAACACTAGGGCCCAAAAACATTCAGTACTTC.

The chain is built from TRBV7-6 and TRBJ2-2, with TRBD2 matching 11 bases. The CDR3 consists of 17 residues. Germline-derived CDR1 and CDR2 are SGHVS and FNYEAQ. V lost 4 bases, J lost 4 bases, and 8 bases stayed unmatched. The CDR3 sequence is CASSSRLAGHATGELFF. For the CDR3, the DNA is TGTGCCAGCAGCTCGAGACTAGCGGGGCATGCCACCGGGGAGCTGTTTTTT.

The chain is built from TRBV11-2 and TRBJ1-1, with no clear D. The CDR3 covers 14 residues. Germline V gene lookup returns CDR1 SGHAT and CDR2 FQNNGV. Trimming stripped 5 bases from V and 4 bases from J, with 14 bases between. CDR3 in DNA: TGTGCCAGCAGCGCGACGGCCGAGGGCACTGAAGCTTTCTTT. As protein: CASSATAEGTEAFF.

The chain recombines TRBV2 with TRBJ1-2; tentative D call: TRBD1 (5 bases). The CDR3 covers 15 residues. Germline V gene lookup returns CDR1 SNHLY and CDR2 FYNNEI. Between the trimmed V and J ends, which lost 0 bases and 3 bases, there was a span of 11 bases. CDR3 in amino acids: CASSEAQGTYYGYTF. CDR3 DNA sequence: TGTGCCAGCAGTGAAGCCCAGGGAACCTACTATGGCTACACCTTC.

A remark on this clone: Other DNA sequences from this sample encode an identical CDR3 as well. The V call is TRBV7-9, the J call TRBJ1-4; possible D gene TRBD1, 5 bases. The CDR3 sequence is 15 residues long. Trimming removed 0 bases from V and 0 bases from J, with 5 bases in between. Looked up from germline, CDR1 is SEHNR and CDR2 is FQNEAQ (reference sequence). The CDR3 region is CASSLAGATNEKLFF. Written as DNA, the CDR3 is TGTGCCAGCAGCTTAGCAGGGGCAACTAATGAAAAACTGTTTTTT.

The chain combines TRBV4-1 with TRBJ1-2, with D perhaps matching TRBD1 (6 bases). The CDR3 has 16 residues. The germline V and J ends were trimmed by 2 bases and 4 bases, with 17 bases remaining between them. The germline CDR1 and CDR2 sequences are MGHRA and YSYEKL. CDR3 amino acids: CASSQIPPLDSYGYTF. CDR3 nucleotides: TGCGCCAGCAGCCAAATTCCACCCCTGGACAGCTATGGCTACACCTTC.

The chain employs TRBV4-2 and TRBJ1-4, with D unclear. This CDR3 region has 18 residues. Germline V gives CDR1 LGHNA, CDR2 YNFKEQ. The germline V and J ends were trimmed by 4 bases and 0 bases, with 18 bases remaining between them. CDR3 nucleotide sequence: TGTGCCAGCAGCCCTCACGTCGGAGTAGGAGCAACTAATGAAAAACTGTTTTTT. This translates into CASSPHVGVGATNEKLFF.

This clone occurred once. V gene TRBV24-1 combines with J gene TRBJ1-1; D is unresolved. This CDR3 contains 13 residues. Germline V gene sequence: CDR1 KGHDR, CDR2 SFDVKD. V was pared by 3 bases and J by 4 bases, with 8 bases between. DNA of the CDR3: TGTGCCACCAGTGATCGGATGGGCACTGAAGCTTTCTTT. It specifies CATSDRMGTEAFF.

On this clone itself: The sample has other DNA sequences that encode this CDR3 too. CDR3 in DNA: TGTGCCAGCAGGACGACTAGCGGAACCTACGAGCAGTACTTC. It translates to CASRTTSGTYEQYF. The chain combines TRBV2 with TRBJ2-7; 9 nucleotides align to TRBD2. Trimming at V came to 6 bases and at J to 2 bases, leaving 5 bases not matched to a gene. Per germline, CDR1 SNHLY and CDR2 FYNNEI. The CDR3 is 14 amino acids.

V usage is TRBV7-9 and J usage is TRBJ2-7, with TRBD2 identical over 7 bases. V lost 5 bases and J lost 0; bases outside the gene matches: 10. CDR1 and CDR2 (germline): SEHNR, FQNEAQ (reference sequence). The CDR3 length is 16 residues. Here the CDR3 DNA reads TGTGCCAGCAGCGTAAAGGGGAGGGGTTTCTCCTACGAGCAGTACTTC. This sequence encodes CASSVKGRGFSYEQYF.

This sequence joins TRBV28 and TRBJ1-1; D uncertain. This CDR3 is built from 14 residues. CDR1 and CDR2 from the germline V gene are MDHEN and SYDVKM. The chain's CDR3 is CASKVLPWYTEAFF. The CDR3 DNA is TGTGCTTCCAAAGTTCTTCCTTGGTACACTGAAGCTTTCTTT.

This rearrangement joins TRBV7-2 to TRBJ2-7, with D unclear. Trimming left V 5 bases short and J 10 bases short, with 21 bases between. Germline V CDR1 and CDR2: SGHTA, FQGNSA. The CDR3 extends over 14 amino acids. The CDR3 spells CASSQTSTFHRQYF. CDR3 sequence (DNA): TGTGCCAGCAGCCAGACTTCGACTTTCCACCGCCAGTACTTC.

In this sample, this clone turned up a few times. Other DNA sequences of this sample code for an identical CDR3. CDR3 sequence: CASSPGSSYNSPLHF. CDR3 DNA sequence: TGTGCCAGCTCACCAGGGAGCTCCTATAATTCACCCCTCCACTTT. The chain uses TRBV18 and TRBJ1-6, with no clear D. V lost 2 bases and J 0 bases, leaving 5 bases between the germline ends. The CDR3 totals 15 residues. Germline V gene lookup returns CDR1 KGHSH and CDR2 LQKENI.

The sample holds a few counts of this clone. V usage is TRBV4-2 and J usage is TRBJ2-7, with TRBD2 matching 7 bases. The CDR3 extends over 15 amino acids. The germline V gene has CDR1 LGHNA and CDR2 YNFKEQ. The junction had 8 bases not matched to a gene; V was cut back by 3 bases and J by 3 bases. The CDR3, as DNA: TGTGCCAGCAGCCACGTCAAGACTAGCAGCTACGAGCAGTACTTC. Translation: CASSHVKTSSYEQYF.

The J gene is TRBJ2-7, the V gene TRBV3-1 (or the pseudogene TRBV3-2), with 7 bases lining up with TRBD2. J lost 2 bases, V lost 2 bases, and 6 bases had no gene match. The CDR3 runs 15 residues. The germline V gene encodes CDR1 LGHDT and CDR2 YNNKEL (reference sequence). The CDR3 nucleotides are TGTGCCAGCAGCCAAAGGAACAGCGGGGCCTACGAGCAGTACTTC. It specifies CASSQRNSGAYEQYF.

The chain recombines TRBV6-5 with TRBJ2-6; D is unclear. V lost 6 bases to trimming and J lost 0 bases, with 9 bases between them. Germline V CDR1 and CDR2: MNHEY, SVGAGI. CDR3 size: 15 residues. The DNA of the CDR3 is TGTGCCAGCAGGGGTCAGCTCTCTGGGGCCAACGTCCTGACTTTC. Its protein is CASRGQLSGANVLTF.

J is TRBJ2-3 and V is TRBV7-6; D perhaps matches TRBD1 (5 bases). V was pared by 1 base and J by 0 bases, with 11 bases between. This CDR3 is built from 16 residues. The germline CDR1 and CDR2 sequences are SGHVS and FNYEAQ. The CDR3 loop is CASSLGGTPSTDTQYF. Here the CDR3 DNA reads TGTGCCAGCAGCTTAGGGGGCACCCCTAGCACAGATACGCAGTATTTT.